The present T cell receptor (beta chain) was sequenced within a study of T cells in localized non-small cell lung cancer. Study-wide results and limits: The study detected a median about 60 of the top 100 tumor clones in adjacent lung.

Sequenced by immunoSEQ multiplex PCR; TCRdb stores in-frame clones only, minus some. The table has 15,000 to 25,000 clones, 83% seen once; the top ten hold about 4.5%. As for this clone: Its target is not known.

V dropped 2 bases and J dropped 0; count of bases not matched to a gene: 21. The CDR3 runs 22 residues. Germline lookup yields CDR1 SGHRS and CDR2 YFSETQ. The J gene is TRBJ2-1, the V gene TRBV5-1; TRBD2 agrees at 9 bases. The TCR sequence derives from a man aged 40 to 75 with stage I lung adenocarcinoma. The source material was peripheral blood, sampled before any cancer treatment. The CDR3 sequence: CASSLKGTLAGLVPSSYNEQFF. In DNA, the CDR3 is TGCGCCAGCAGCTTAAAGGGGACCCTAGCGGGGCTTGTACCGAGCTCCTACAATGAGCAGTTCTTC.